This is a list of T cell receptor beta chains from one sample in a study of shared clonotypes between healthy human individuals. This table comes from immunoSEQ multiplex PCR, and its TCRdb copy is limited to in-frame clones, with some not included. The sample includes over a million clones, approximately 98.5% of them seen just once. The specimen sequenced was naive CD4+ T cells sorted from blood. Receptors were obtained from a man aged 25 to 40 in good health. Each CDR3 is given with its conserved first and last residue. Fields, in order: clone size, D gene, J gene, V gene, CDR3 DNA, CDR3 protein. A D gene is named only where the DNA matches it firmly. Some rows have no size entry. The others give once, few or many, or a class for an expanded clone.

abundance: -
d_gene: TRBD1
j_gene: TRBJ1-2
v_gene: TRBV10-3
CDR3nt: TGTGCCGTCACAGGGGGGACGGTGTTAACTAACTATGGCTACACCTTC
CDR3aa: CAVTGGTVLTNYGYTF

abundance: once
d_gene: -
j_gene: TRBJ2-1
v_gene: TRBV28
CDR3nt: TGTGCCAGCCTAGGGGGTCTGTACAATGAGCAGTTCTTC
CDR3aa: CASLGGLYNEQFF

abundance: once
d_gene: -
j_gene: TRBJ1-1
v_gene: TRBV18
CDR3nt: TGTGCCAGCTCACCACCGAGGGCCACGAACACTGAAGCTTTCTTT
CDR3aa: CASSPPRATNTEAFF

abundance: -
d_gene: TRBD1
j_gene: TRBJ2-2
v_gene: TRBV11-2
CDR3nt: TGTGCCAGCAGCTTAGGGACAGGGGGCGCCTATGGCGGGGAGCTGTTTTTT
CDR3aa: CASSLGTGGAYGGELFF

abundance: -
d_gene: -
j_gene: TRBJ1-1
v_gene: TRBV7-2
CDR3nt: TGTGCCAGCAGCTGGGACAACCAGAACACTGAAGCTTTCTTT
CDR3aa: CASSWDNQNTEAFF

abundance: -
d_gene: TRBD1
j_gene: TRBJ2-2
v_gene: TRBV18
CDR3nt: TGTGCCAGCTCTCGTGACAGGGTCACCGGGGAGCTGTTTTTT
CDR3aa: CASSRDRVTGELFF

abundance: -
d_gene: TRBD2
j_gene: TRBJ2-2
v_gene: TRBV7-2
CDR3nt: TGTGCCAGCAGCAAACGGACTAGCGGGAGTAATACCGGGGAGCTGTTTTTT
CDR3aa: CASSKRTSGSNTGELFF

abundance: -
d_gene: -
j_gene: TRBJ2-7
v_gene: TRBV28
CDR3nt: TGTGCCAGCAATGGGGGACCCTACGAGCAGTACTTC
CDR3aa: CASNGGPYEQYF

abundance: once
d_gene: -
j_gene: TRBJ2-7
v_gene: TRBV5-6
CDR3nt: TGTGCCAGCAGCTTGGCGGGCAACTACGAGCAGTACTTC
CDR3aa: CASSLAGNYEQYF

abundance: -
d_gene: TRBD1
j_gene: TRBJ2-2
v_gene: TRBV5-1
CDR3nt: TGCGCCAGCAGCCCGTCGCGACAGGGGCGAAAGACCGGGGAGCTGTTTTTT
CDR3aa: CASSPSRQGRKTGELFF

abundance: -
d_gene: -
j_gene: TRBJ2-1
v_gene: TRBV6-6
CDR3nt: TGTGCCAGCAGATCTTACAATGAGCAGTTCTTC
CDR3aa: CASRSYNEQFF

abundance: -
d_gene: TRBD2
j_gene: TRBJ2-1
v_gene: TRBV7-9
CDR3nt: TGTGCCAGCAGCTTAGTGGGCCGGGAGGGCCTCAATGAGCAGTTCTTC
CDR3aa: CASSLVGREGLNEQFF

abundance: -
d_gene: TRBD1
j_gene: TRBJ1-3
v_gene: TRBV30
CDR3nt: TGTGCCTGGAGCCGGGACAGAATGGTAGGGGGCTCTGGAAACACCATATATTTT
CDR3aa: CAWSRDRMVGGSGNTIYF

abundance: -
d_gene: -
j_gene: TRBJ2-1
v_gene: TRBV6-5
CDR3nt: TGTGCCAGCAGTTACTCGCCCCAAAGCTCCTACAATGAGCAGTTCTTC
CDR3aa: CASSYSPQSSYNEQFF

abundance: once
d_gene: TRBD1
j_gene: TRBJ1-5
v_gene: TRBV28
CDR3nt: TGTGCCAGCAGTCCCGGGACAGGCCTCGGGCCCCAGCATTTT
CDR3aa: CASSPGTGLGPQHF

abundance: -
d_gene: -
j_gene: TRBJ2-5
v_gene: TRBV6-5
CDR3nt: TGTGCCAGCAGTTACTCGACAGGCAAAGAGACCCAGTACTTC
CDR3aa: CASSYSTGKETQYF

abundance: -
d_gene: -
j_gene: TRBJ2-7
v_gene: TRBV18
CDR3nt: TGTGCCAGCTCACCACCCCTAAAGGACGAGCAGTACTTC
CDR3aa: CASSPPLKDEQYF

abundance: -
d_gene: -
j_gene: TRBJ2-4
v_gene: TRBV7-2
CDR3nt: TGTGCCAGCAGCCCGGCCAACATTCAGTACTTC
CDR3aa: CASSPANIQYF

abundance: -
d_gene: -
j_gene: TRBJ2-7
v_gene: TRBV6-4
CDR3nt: TGTGCCAGCAGTGACCCACCTAGGAGGGGCCCCCACTACGAGCAGTACTTC
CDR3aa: CASSDPPRRGPHYEQYF

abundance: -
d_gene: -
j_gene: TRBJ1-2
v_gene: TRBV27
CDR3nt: TGTGCCAGCAGTATAAGGGGACGAAACTATGGCTACACCTTC
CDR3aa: CASSIRGRNYGYTF

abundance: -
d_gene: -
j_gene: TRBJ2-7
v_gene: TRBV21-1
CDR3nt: TGTGCCAGCATGGGGTCCTTACCGAACTCCTACGAGCAGTACTTC
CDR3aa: CASMGSLPNSYEQYF

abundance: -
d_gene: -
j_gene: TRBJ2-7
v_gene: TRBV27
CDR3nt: TGTGCCAGCAGTTTGGGTTCAGGTTGGGCCTACGAGCAGTACTTC
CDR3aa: CASSLGSGWAYEQYF

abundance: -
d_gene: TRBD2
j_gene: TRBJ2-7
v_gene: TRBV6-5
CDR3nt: TGTGCCAGCAGAAACGGGGGGGCCTACGAGCAGTACTTC
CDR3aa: CASRNGGAYEQYF

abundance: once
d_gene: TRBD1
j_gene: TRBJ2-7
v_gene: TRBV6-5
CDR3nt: TGTGCCAGCAGTTACTCGGGACAGGGGGCCTACGAGCAGTACTTC
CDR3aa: CASSYSGQGAYEQYF

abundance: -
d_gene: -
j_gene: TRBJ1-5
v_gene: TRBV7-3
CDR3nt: TGTGCCAGCAGCTTAAAGGGTAGGGGTCAGGGCACTTTGGGCAATCAGCCCCAGCATTTT
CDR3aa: CASSLKGRGQGTLGNQPQHF

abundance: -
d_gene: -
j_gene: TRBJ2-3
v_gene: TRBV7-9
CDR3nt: TGTGCCAGCAGCGCCTATGGAGCGGGAGATACGCAGTATTTT
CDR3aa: CASSAYGAGDTQYF

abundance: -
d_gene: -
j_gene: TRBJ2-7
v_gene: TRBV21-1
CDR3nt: TGTGCCAGCAGCAAAAAAGCCCAAACGAAACCCGGACCGTCCTACGAGCAGTACTTC
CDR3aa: CASSKKAQTKPGPSYEQYF

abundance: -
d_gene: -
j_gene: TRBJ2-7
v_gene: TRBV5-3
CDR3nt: TGTGCCAGAAGCTGCAGGCAGGGTTGGATGCTCAGGGAGCAGTACTTC
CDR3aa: CARSCRQGWMLREQYF

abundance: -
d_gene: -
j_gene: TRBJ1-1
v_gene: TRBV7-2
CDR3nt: TGTGCCAGCAGCCCTCGGGCAGCGGGCACTGAAGCTTTCTTT
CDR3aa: CASSPRAAGTEAFF

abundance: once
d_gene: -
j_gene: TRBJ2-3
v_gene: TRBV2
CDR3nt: TGTGCCAGCAGTGTCAGTAAACTAAACACAGATACGCAGTATTTT
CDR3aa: CASSVSKLNTDTQYF

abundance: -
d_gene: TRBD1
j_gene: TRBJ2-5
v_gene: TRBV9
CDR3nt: TGTGCCAGCAGCGCCCACGGACAGGGAGATTTGGAGACCCAGTACTTC
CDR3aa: CASSAHGQGDLETQYF

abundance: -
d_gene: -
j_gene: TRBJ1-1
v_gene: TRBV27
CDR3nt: TGTGCCAGCAGTGTACCGGGACGGATGAACACTGAAGCTTTCTTT
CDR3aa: CASSVPGRMNTEAFF

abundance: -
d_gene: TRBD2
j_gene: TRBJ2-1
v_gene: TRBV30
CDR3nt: TGTGCCTGGAGTGTTCGGGAAGCGGGAGAATGCAATGAGCAGTTCTTC
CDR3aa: CAWSVREAGECNEQFF

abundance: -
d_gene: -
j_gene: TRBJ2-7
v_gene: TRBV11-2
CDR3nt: TGTGCCAGCAGCCCAAGGACACTAAACTTGGGGGAGCAGTACTTC
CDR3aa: CASSPRTLNLGEQYF

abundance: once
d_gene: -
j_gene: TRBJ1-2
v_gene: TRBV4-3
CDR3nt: TGCGCCAGCAGCCAAGGCGCGACTAACTATGGCTACACCTTC
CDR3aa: CASSQGATNYGYTF

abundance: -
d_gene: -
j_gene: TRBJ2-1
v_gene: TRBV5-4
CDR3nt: TGTGCCAGCAGCTTGGTTTTCGATGAGCAGTTCTTC
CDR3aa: CASSLVFDEQFF

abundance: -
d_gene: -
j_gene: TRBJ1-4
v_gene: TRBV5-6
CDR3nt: TGTGCCAGCAGCTTGGGGGCAATCATAATGGATGAAAAACTGTTTTTT
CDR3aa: CASSLGAIIMDEKLFF